This passage covers 29 T cell receptor beta chains from one sample sequenced in a study of blood T cell repertoires in COVID-19. The method was immunoSEQ multiplex PCR; TCRdb's version includes in-frame clones alone and lacks a portion of them. Here the sample spans roughly 230,000 clones, over 80% being singletons. Sequencing was done on a sample of peripheral blood. The receptors originated from a man between 35 and 55 years old with acute or convalescent COVID-19.

V usage is TRBV6-5 and J usage is TRBJ1-5; no clear D. Trimming stripped 8 bases from V and 0 bases from J, with 5 bases between. CDR3 length: 12 amino acids. CDR1 MNHEY and CDR2 SVGAGI come from the germline V gene. The CDR3 region is CASQYSNQPQHF. In DNA form, the CDR3 reads TGTGCCAGCCAGTATAGCAATCAGCCCCAGCATTTT.

The chain carries TRBV3-1 (or the pseudogene TRBV3-2) and TRBJ2-4; D perhaps matches TRBD2 (5 bases). V shed 8 bases and J shed 0 bases, with 11 bases lying between them. Germline values: CDR1 LGHDT, CDR2 YNNKEL (reference sequence). The CDR3 consists of 14 residues. In DNA, the CDR3 is TGTGCCAGCGCCTTTCGGGGAGCCAAAAACATTCAGTACTTC. It codes for CASAFRGAKNIQYF.

The rearrangement joins TRBV29-1 to TRBJ1-2, with D uncertain. The CDR3 runs to 14 residues. V was pared by 5 bases and J by 1 base, with 14 bases between. Germline V lookup: CDR1 SQVTM, CDR2 ANQGSEA. CDR3 coding DNA: TGCAGCGTTAAGGTCCTGGGCAATAACTATGGCTACACCTTC. Residues: CSVKVLGNNYGYTF.

This clone was observed once. V and J are TRBV9 and TRBJ2-1; D call uncertain. This CDR3 spans 13 amino acids. V was shortened by 1 base and J by 6 bases, with 8 bases between the two germline ends. Germline V gene lookup returns CDR1 SGDLS and CDR2 YYNGEE. The CDR3, as DNA: TGTGCCAGCAGCGTATCCCTACCCAATGAGCAGTTCTTC. Translating gives CASSVSLPNEQFF. Based on the CDR3 plus reference TRBV9 and TRBJ2-1, the full variable domain is DSGVTQTPKHLITATGQRVTLRCSPRSGDLSVYWYQQSLDQGLQFLIQYYNGEERAKGNILERFSAQQFPDLHSELNLSSLELGDSALYFCASSVSLPNEQFFGPGTRLTVL.

The chain recombines TRBV19 with TRBJ2-1, with 8 positions matching TRBD1. The CDR3 contains 17 residues. Germline V gene sequence: CDR1 LNHDA, CDR2 SQIVND (reference sequence). The ends lost 1 base at V and 2 bases at J; junction bases unmatched: 7. CDR3 sequence: CASSIGTGGNTYNEQFF. The CDR3 DNA reads TGTGCCAGTAGTATAGGCACAGGGGGGAACACCTACAATGAGCAGTTCTTC.

The chain joins TRBV19 to TRBJ1-5; D unresolved. V dropped 3 bases and J dropped 3 bases, with 9 bases sitting between them. The CDR3 consists of 14 residues. Germline CDR1 and CDR2: LNHDA and SQIVND (reference sequence). DNA for the CDR3: TGTGCCAGTAGTATCCAGGATACCAATCAGCCCCAGCATTTT. Its translation is CASSIQDTNQPQHF.

The chain couples TRBV27 to TRBJ2-5; no clear D gene. The ends were cut back, 0 bases at V and 1 base at J, with 9 bases in the middle. The CDR3 is made up of 15 amino acids. Germline loops: CDR1 MNHEY, CDR2 SMNVEV (reference sequence). The CDR3 is CASSLSMQVQETQYF. The CDR3 nucleotides read TGTGCCAGCAGTTTATCAATGCAGGTCCAAGAGACCCAGTACTTC.

The rearrangement uses TRBV19 and TRBJ1-4; 9 nucleotides line up with TRBD1. CDR3 length: 15 amino acids. Losses at the gene ends were 5 bases for V and 3 bases for J; bases not matched to a gene: 4. Germline loops: CDR1 LNHDA, CDR2 SQIVND (reference sequence). The CDR3 coding sequence is TGTGCCAGTAGTTTCGGGGACAGGGCTAATGAAAAACTGTTTTTT. It specifies CASSFGDRANEKLFF.

This rearrangement joins TRBV27 to TRBJ1-1, with TRBD1 matching over 7 bases. V lost 5 bases, J lost 2 bases, and 5 bases stayed unmatched. CDR3 length: 14 residues. CDR1 is MNHEY, CDR2 SMNVEV, per germline (reference sequence). In DNA form, the CDR3 reads TGTGCCAGCAGTCCCCGGACAGGTAACACTGAAGCTTTCTTT. Translating it yields CASSPRTGNTEAFF.

The V call is TRBV25-1, the J call TRBJ1-3; weak D call: TRBD1 (6 bases). This CDR3 comprises 16 residues. Trimming pared 4 bases from V and 0 bases from J, leaving 13 bases between. In germline, CDR1 is MGHDK, CDR2 SYGVNS. The CDR3 DNA sequence: TGTGCCAGCAGTGTGAACAGGGTTTTCTCTGGAAACACCATATATTTT. The encoded protein is CASSVNRVFSGNTIYF.

The chain joins TRBV19 to TRBJ1-1, with D perhaps TRBD1 (6 bases). This CDR3 has 14 amino acids. V lost 5 bases to trimming and J lost 4 bases, with 14 bases between them. The germline gives CDR1 LNHDA, CDR2 SQIVND (reference sequence). CDR3 DNA sequence: TGTGCCAGTAGTCTCGGGGGGCTTGGCACTGAAGCTTTCTTT. This codes for CASSLGGLGTEAFF.

V usage is TRBV7-2 and J usage is TRBJ2-5, with 7 nucleotides matching TRBD2. J gave up 1 base and V 2 bases, and 4 bases lay outside the gene matches. Germline CDR1 and CDR2: SGHTA and FQGNSA. This CDR3 spans 15 amino acids. CDR3 coding DNA: TGTGCCAGCAGCTTACAAGCGGGACCCCAAGAGACCCAGTACTTC. Translating it yields CASSLQAGPQETQYF.

This clone was seen just once. The chain employs TRBV11-2 and TRBJ2-1; D unclear. The germline V gene has CDR1 SGHAT and CDR2 FQNNGV. Trimming took 0 bases from V and 8 from J, leaving 8 bases between them. This CDR3 contains 13 residues. CDR3 in DNA: TGTGCCAGCAGCTTAGAATGGCTGGATGAGCAGTTCTTC. Translation: CASSLEWLDEQFF. The variable domain in full, completed from reference TRBV11-2 and TRBJ2-1, reads EAGVAQSPRYKIIEKRQSVAFWCNPISGHATLYWYQQILGQGPKLLIQFQNNGVVDDSQLPKDRFSAERLKGVDSTLKIQPAKLEDSAVYLCASSLEWLDEQFFGPGTRLTVL.

V gene TRBV18 combines with J gene TRBJ1-1; the match to TRBD1 covers 8 bases. From germline, CDR1 is KGHSH and CDR2 LQKENI. Losses at the gene ends were 6 bases for V and 5 bases for J; bases not matched to a gene: 11. The length of the CDR3 is 15 residues. The CDR3 nucleotides read TGTGCCAGCTCTCTAGATCACAGGGGGGGAACTGAAGCTTTCTTT. Its protein product is CASSLDHRGGTEAFF.

The V call is TRBV28, the J call TRBJ1-2; TRBD1 is a possible D gene (5 bases). Trimming removed 5 bases from V and 3 bases from J, with 10 bases in between. The CDR3 length is 13 residues. Germline CDR1 MDHEN, CDR2 SYDVKM. The CDR3 DNA sequence: TGTGCCAGCAGTCCAGGGTCTCACTATGGCTACACCTTC. Its protein is CASSPGSHYGYTF.

The chain has TRBV27 and TRBJ2-2, with 11 bases that match TRBD2. J lost 5 bases, V lost 6 bases, and 2 bases had no gene match. Looked up from germline, CDR1 is MNHEY and CDR2 is SMNVEV (reference sequence). This CDR3 contains 14 residues. CDR3 nucleotides: TGTGCCAGCAGACTAGCGGGAGTAACCGGGGAGCTGTTTTTT. As protein: CASRLAGVTGELFF.

The V call is TRBV9, the J call TRBJ1-1; D is uncertain. The CDR3 loop spans 13 amino acids. Germline V gene sequence: CDR1 SGDLS, CDR2 YYNGEE. Trimming shortened V by 0 bases and J by 3 bases, and 6 bases separated the two germline ends. The CDR3 reads CASSVAQDTEAFF. CDR3 in DNA: TGTGCCAGCAGCGTAGCCCAGGACACTGAAGCTTTCTTT.

J is TRBJ2-7 and V is TRBV7-6; TRBD2 agrees at 8 bases. Per germline, CDR1 SGHVS and CDR2 FNYEAQ. Unmatched junction bases numbered 24, after V lost 5 bases and J lost 6 bases. The CDR3 is made up of 19 amino acids. CDR3 protein: CASSAASETSVGRGGEQYF. The CDR3 coding sequence is TGTGCCAGCAGCGCCGCTTCGGAGACTAGCGTGGGGCGGGGTGGCGAGCAGTACTTC.

This clone was seen a handful of times. The chain has TRBV6-5 and TRBJ1-4; D is possibly TRBD1 (5 bases). Trimming cost V 0 bases and J 6 bases, with 14 bases left between them. CDR3 length: 16 residues. Per the germline V gene, CDR1 is MNHEY and CDR2 is SVGAGI. The CDR3 protein is CASSYSGGQGDEKLFF. CDR3 bases: TGTGCCAGCAGTTACTCGGGAGGCCAGGGTGATGAAAAACTGTTTTTT.

The CDR3 sequence: CASSQGPQTGTNQPQHF. The CDR3 region has the DNA TGCGCCAGCAGCCAAGGTCCTCAGACAGGGACCAATCAGCCCCAGCATTTT. The chain couples TRBV4-1 to TRBJ1-5; 7 nucleotides line up with TRBD1. In germline, CDR1 is MGHRA, CDR2 YSYEKL. The CDR3 loop spans 17 amino acids. Trimming took 1 base from V and 3 from J; bases not matched to a gene: 9.

This chain uses TRBV6-6 with TRBJ2-7, with TRBD2 identical over 9 bases. This CDR3 spans 16 amino acids. Germline CDR1 MNHNY, CDR2 SVGAGI (reference sequence). Trimming at V came to 2 bases and at J to 3 bases, leaving 8 bases not matched to a gene. The CDR3 loop reads CASSYTTSGGNYEQYF. As DNA, the CDR3 is TGTGCCAGCAGTTACACGACTAGCGGAGGTAACTACGAGCAGTACTTC.

This clone has a single count. The rearrangement uses TRBV5-4 and TRBJ1-1; TRBD1 agrees at 9 bases. V lost 6 bases, J lost 6 bases, and 9 bases stayed unmatched. This CDR3 has 14 residues. Per germline, CDR1 SGHNT and CDR2 YYREEE (reference sequence). For the CDR3, the DNA is TGTGCCAGCACAAAACAGGGGGCTATCGCTGAAGCTTTCTTT. This codes for CASTKQGAIAEAFF.

CDR3 coding DNA: TGTGCCAGCAGTGAAGGACAGAGCCTCGACTATGGCTACACCTTC. Amino acid sequence: CASSEGQSLDYGYTF. The rearrangement links TRBV2 to TRBJ1-2; D may be TRBD1 (5 bases). This CDR3 region has 15 residues. Germline V CDR1 and CDR2: SNHLY, FYNNEI. V was trimmed by 1 base and J by 3 bases, leaving 12 bases between them.

This clone was picked up a small number of times. This chain connects TRBV18 to TRBJ1-1; TRBD1 might be the D (5 bases). The germline V gene has CDR1 KGHSH and CDR2 LQKENI. The CDR3 has 18 amino acids. Deletions cut 3 bases from V and 0 bases from J, with 20 bases between. This chain's CDR3 is CASSPEYRAGRLNTEAFF. The CDR3 nucleotides read TGTGCCAGCTCACCGGAATATCGAGCGGGACGGCTGAACACTGAAGCTTTCTTT.

The CDR3 sequence: CAWSLGGNYGYTF. DNA for the CDR3: TGTGCCTGGAGTTTGGGAGGAAACTATGGCTACACCTTC. This rearrangement joins TRBV30 to TRBJ1-2; D remains ambiguous. V dropped 2 bases and J dropped 2 bases, with 9 bases sitting between them. The CDR3 is 13 residues long. The germline V gene has CDR1 GTSNPN and CDR2 SVGIG (reference sequence).

This clone was counted only a few times. The chain uses TRBV18 and TRBJ1-5; D perhaps matches TRBD1 (6 bases). The CDR3 loop spans 13 amino acids. Germline assignment: CDR1 KGHSH and CDR2 LQKENI. With 4 bases removed from V and 9 bases from J, the gap between germline ends came to 13 bases. The CDR3 coding sequence is TGTGCCAGCTCACAGGGGGGAGGGAGGCCCCAGCATTTT. Translation: CASSQGGGRPQHF. Supplemented by reference TRBV18 and TRBJ1-5, the full variable domain reads NAGVMQNPRHLVRRRGQEARLRCSPMKGHSHVYWYRQLPEEGLKFMVYLQKENIIDESGMPKERFSAEFPKEGPSILRIQQVVRGDSAAYFCASSQGGGRPQHFGDGTRLSIL.

The CDR3: CASTGGIPLHF. The CDR3 DNA sequence: TGTGCCAGCACGGGGGGTATCCCCCTCCACTTT. This chain links TRBV5-8 with TRBJ1-6; perhaps TRBD1 as D (5 bases). The CDR3 sequence is 11 residues long. V gave up 6 bases and J gave up 13 bases, with 11 bases separating them. Germline CDR1 reads SGHTS; CDR2 reads YDEGEE.

The rearrangement uses TRBV5-4 and TRBJ2-7, with 7 bases identical to TRBD2. CDR1 SGHNT and CDR2 YYREEE come from the germline V gene (reference sequence). V shed 5 bases, J shed 0 bases, and the junction held 5 bases outside the gene matches. The CDR3 is made up of 14 amino acids. The DNA of the CDR3 is TGTGCCAGCAGTCCAGGACTAGGCTCCTACGAGCAGTACTTC. Translating gives CASSPGLGSYEQYF.

The chain employs TRBV15 and TRBJ1-4; 7 nucleotides line up with TRBD1. With V trimmed by 3 bases and J by 7 bases, 11 bases remained unmatched. The CDR3 length is 16 residues. Germline CDR1 reads LNHNV; CDR2 reads YYDKDF (reference sequence). CDR3 region: CATSRTGTVQGEKLFF. In DNA, the CDR3 is TGTGCCACCAGCAGGACCGGGACAGTACAAGGTGAAAAACTGTTTTTT.